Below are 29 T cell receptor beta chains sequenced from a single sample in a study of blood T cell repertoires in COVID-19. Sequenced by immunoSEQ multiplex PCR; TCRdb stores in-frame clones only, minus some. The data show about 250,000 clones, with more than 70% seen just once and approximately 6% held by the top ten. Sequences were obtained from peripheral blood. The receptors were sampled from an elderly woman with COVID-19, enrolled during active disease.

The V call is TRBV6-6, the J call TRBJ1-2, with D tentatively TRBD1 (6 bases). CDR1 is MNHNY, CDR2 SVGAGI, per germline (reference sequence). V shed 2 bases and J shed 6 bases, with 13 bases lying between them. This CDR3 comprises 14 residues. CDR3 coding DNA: TGTGCCAGCAGTTACGGGGGCCAAACACATGGCTACACCTTC. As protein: CASSYGGQTHGYTF.

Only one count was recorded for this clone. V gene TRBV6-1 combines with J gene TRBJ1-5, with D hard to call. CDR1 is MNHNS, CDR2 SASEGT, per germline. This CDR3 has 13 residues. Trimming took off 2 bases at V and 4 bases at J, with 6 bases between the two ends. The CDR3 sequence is CASSETENQPQHF. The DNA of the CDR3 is TGTGCCAGCAGTGAAACAGAGAATCAGCCCCAGCATTTT.

The CDR3 DNA reads as TGTGCCAGCAGCGTAGCCGGACAGGGGGGGAATTCACCCCTCCACTTT. Amino acid sequence: CASSVAGQGGNSPLHF. The chain joins TRBV9 to TRBJ1-6, with TRBD1 matching 10 bases. Germline assignment: CDR1 SGDLS and CDR2 YYNGEE. The junction had 4 bases not matched to a gene; V was cut back by 0 bases and J by 7 bases. The CDR3 totals 16 residues. Full variable domain (missing parts from reference TRBV9 and TRBJ1-6): DSGVTQTPKHLITATGQRVTLRCSPRSGDLSVYWYQQSLDQGLQFLIQYYNGEERAKGNILERFSAQQFPDLHSELNLSSLELGDSALYFCASSVAGQGGNSPLHFGNGTRLTVT.

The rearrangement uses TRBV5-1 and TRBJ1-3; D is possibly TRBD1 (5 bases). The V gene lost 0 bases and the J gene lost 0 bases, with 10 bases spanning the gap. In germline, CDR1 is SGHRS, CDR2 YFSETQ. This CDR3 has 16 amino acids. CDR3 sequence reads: CASSLEPGISGNTIYF. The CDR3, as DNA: TGCGCCAGCAGCTTGGAACCAGGGATCTCTGGAAACACCATATATTTT.

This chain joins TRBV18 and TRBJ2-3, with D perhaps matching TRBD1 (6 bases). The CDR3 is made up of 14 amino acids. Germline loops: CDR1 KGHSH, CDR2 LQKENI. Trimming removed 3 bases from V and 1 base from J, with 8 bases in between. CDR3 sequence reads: CASSPQGRTDTQYF. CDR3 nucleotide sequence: TGTGCCAGCTCACCGCAGGGGCGCACAGATACGCAGTATTTT.

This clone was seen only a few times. This CDR3 reads CASSYPDYTGELFF. DNA of the CDR3: TGTGCCAGCAGTTACCCCGACTACACCGGGGAGCTGTTTTTT. The chain uses TRBV6-2 or TRBV6-3 and TRBJ2-2; D gene ambiguous. The CDR3 loop spans 14 amino acids. The ends were cut back, 2 bases at V and 3 bases at J, with 7 bases in the middle. Germline CDR1 and CDR2: MNHEY and SVGEGT.

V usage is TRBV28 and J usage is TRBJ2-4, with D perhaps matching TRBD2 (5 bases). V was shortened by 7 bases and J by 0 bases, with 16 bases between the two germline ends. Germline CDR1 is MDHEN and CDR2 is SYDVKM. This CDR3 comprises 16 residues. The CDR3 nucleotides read TGTGCCAGCACTAAAGTCCGGGATCTAGCCAAAAACATTCAGTACTTC. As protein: CASTKVRDLAKNIQYF.

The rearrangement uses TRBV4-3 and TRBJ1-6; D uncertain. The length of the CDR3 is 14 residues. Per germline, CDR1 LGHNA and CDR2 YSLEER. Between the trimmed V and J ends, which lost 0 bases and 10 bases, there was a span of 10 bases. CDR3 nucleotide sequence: TGCGCCAGCAGCCAAGAGGCCTTGCAATCACCCCTCCACTTT. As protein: CASSQEALQSPLHF.

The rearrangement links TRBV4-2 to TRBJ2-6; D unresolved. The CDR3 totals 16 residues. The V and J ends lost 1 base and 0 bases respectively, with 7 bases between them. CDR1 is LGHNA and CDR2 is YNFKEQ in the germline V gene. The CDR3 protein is CASSQVVSSGANVLTF. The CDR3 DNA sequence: TGTGCCAGCAGCCAAGTTGTATCCTCTGGGGCCAACGTCCTGACTTTC.

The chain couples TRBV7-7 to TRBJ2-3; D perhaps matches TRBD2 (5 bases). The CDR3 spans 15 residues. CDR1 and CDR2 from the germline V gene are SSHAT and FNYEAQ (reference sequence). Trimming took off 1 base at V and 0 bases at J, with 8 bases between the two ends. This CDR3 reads CASSLGSGSTDTQYF. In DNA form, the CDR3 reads TGTGCCAGCAGCTTAGGAAGCGGAAGCACAGATACGCAGTATTTT.

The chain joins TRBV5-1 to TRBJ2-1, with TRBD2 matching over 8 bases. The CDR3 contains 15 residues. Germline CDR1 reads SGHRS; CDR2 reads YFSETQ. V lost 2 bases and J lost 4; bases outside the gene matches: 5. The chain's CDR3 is CASSFGGGQYNEQFF. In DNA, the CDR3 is TGCGCCAGCAGCTTCGGCGGGGGGCAATACAATGAGCAGTTCTTC.

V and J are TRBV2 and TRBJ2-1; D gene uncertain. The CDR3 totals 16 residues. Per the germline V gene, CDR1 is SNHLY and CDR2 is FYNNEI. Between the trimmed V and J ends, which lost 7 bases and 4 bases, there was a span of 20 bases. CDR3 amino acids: CASIKGKQISYNEQFF. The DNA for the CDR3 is TGTGCCAGCATTAAAGGAAAACAGATCTCTTACAATGAGCAGTTCTTC.

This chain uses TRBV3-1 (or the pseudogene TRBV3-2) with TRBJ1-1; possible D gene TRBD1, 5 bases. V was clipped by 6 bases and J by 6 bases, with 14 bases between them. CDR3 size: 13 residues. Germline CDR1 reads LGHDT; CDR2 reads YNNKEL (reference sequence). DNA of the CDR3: TGTGCCAGCAGACGAACCGGGGGGGCTGAAGCTTTCTTT. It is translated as CASRRTGGAEAFF.

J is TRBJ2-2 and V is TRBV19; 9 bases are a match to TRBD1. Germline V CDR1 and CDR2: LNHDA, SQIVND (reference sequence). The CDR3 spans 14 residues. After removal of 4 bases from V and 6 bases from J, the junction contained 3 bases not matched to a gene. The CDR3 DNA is TGTGCCAGTAGTAGACAGGGGGGGGCCGGGGAGCTGTTTTTT. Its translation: CASSRQGGAGELFF. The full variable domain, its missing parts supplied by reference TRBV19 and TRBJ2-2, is DGGITQSPKYLFRKEGQNVTLSCEQNLNHDAMYWYRQDPGQGLRLIYYSQIVNDFQKGDIAEGYSVSREKKESFPLTVTSAQKNPTAFYLCASSRQGGAGELFFGEGSRLTVL.

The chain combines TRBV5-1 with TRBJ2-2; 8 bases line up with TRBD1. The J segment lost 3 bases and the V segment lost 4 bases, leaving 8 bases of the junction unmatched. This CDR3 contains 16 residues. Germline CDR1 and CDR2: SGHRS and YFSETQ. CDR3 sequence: CASSIRTGIDTGELFF. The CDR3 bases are TGCGCCAGCAGCATAAGGACAGGGATTGACACCGGGGAGCTGTTTTTT.

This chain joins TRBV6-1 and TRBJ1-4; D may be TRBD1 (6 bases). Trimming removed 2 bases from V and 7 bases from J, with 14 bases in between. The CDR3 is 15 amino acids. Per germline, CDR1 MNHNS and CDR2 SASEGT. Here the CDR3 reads CASSEWGGSTEKLFF. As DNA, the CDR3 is TGTGCCAGCAGTGAATGGGGGGGCTCTACTGAAAAACTGTTTTTT.

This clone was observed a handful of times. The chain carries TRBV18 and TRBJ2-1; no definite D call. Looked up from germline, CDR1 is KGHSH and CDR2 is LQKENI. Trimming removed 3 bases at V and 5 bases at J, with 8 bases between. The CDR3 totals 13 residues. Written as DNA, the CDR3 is TGTGCCAGCTCACCGGGCAGTAACAATGAGCAGTTCTTC. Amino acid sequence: CASSPGSNNEQFF.

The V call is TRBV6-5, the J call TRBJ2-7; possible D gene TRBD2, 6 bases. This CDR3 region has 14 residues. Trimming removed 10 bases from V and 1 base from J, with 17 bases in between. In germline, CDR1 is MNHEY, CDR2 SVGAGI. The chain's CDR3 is CATYRTRGSYEQYF. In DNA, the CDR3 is TGTGCCACCTACAGGACACGGGGGTCCTACGAGCAGTACTTC.

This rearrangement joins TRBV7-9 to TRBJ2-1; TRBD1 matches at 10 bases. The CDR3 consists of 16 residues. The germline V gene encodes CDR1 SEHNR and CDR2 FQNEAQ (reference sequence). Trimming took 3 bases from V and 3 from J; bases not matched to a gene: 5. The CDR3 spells CASSFIRTGGYNEQFF. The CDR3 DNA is TGTGCCAGCAGCTTTATTCGGACAGGGGGCTACAATGAGCAGTTCTTC.

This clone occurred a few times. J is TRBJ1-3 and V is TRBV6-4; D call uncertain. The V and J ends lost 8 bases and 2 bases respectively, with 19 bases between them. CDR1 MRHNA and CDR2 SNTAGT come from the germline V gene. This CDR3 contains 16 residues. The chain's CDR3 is CASSLRGLRAGNTIYF. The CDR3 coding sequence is TGTGCCAGCTCCTTGCGCGGGCTCCGAGCTGGAAACACCATATATTTT.

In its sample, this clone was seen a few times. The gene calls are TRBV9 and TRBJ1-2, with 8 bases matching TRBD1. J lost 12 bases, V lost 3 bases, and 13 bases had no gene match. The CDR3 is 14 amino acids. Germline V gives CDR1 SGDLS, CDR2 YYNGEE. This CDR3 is CASSDGTGIRTDTF. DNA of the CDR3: TGTGCCAGCAGCGATGGGACAGGCATCCGTACCGACACCTTC. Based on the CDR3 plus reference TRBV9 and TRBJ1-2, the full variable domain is DSGVTQTPKHLITATGQRVTLRCSPRSGDLSVYWYQQSLDQGLQFLIQYYNGEERAKGNILERFSAQQFPDLHSELNLSSLELGDSALYFCASSDGTGIRTDTFGSGTRLTVV.

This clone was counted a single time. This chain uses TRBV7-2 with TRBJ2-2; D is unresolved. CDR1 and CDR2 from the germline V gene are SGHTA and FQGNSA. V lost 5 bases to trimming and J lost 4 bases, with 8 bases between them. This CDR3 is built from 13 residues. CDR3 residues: CASSRYLTGELFF. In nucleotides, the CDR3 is TGTGCCAGCAGCCGCTATCTCACCGGGGAGCTGTTTTTT.

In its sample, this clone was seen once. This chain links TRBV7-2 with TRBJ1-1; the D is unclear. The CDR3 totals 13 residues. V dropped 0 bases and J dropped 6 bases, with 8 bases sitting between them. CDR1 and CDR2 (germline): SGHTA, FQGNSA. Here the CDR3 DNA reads TGTGCCAGCAGCTTAGCGAGAACAGCTGAAGCTTTCTTT. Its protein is CASSLARTAEAFF.

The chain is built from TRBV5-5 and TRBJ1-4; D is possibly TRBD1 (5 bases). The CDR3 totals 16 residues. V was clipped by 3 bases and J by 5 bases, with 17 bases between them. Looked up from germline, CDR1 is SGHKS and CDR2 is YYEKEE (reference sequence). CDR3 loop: CASSSTTDMGNEKLFF. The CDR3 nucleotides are TGTGCCAGCAGCTCCACGACGGACATGGGGAATGAAAAACTGTTTTTT.

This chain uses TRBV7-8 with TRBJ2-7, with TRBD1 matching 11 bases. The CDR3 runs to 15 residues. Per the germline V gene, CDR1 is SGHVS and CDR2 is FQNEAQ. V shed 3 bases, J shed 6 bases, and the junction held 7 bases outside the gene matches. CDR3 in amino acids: CASSFIPGQGGEQYV. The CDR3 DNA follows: TGTGCCAGCAGCTTCATACCGGGACAGGGGGGCGAGCAGTACGTC.

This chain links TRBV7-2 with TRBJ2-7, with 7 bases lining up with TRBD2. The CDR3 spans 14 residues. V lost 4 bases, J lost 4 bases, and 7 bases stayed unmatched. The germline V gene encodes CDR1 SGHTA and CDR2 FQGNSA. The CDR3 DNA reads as TGTGCCAGCAGCTCCCGGGGTAGCGGGTACGAGCAGTACTTC. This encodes CASSSRGSGYEQYF. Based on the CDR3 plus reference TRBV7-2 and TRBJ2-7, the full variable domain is GAGVSQSPSNKVTEKGKDVELRCDPISGHTALYWYRQSLGQGLEFLIYFQGNSAPDKSGLPSDRFSAERTGGSVSTLTIQRTQQEDSAVYLCASSSRGSGYEQYFGPGTRLTVT.

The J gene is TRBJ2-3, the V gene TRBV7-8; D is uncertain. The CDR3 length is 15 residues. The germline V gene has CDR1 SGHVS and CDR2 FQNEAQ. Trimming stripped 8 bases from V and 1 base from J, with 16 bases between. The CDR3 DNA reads TGTGCCAGCGGCCCTCACGGGTCGGGCACAGATACGCAGTATTTT. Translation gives CASGPHGSGTDTQYF. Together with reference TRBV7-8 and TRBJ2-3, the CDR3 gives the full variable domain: GAGVSQSPRYKVAKRGQDVALRCDPISGHVSLFWYQQALGQGPEFLTYFQNEAQLDKSGLPSDRFFAERPEGSVSTLKIQRTQQEDSAVYLCASGPHGSGTDTQYFGPGTRLTVL.

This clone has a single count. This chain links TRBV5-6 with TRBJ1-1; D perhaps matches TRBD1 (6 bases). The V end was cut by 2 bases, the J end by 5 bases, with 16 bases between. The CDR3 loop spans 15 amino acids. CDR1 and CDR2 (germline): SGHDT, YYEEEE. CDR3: CASSFWNREGTEAFF. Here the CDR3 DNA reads TGTGCCAGCAGCTTCTGGAACAGGGAAGGAACTGAAGCTTTCTTT.

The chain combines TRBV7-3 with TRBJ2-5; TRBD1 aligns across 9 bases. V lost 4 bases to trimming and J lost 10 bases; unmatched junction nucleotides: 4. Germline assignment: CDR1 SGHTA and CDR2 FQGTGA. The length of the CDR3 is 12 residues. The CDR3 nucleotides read TGTGCCAGCAGCTCGGGACAGGGAGTCCAGTACTTC. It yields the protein CASSSGQGVQYF.